This is a list of T cell receptor beta chains from one sample in a study of blood T cell repertoires in COVID-19. Measured with immunoSEQ multiplex PCR; TCRdb has only the in-frame clones, and not every one. This sample has tens of thousands of clones, with about 87% found just once. Sample: peripheral blood. These receptors originate from a woman between 35 and 50 years old with acute or convalescent COVID-19. CDR3s leave out the opening cysteine and the closing phenylalanine or tryptophan. D genes are given only for firm matches.

D	V	CDR3
NA	TRBV27	ASSLTRDFPTGNTGELF
TRBD1	TRBV28	ASRTGGQANTEAF
TRBD2	TRBV19	ASSPLGGGYNEQF
TRBD1	TRBV28	ASRRTGTGDGYT
NA	TRBV18	ASSPLKGEGNTEAF
NA	TRBV2	ASSDPDEQTYSEAF
NA	TRBV2	ASSGVMNTEAF
NA	TRBV11-3	ASSLELAGELF
NA	TRBV9	ASSVEDSRNEQF
NA	TRBV11-2	ASSPTLGSSGELF
TRBD1	TRBV30	AWSITWGDRGPQNQPQH